A single sample gave rise to the 8 T cell receptor beta chains below, sequenced in a study of T cells in Graves' hyperthyroidism and ophthalmopathy. Researchers took RNA transcripts and amplified the TCR beta CDR3 regions from them. The TCR CDR3 was amplified in a first-round RT-PCR using the HTBI primer set. TCRdb fed the multiplex PCR reads into MiXCR, producing one record per CDR3 protein. The sample has a few hundred thousand distinct CDR3 sequences, less than 20% seen once. The sample was blood. Every receptor here comes from a young man with Graves' ophthalmopathy.

The chain is built from TRBV6-5 and TRBJ2-5; 7 bases agree with TRBD2. Germline lookup yields CDR1 MNHEY and CDR2 SVGAGI. The V and J ends lost 4 bases and 2 bases, in that order; junction bases with no gene match: 7. The CDR3 loop spans 15 amino acids. The CDR3 sequence: CASSLGGGEQETQYF. CDR3 sequence (DNA): TGTGCCAGCAGTTTGGGCGGGGGAGAGCAAGAGACCCAGTACTTC.

This clonotype was picked up a small number of times. J is TRBJ2-5 and V is TRBV6-2 or TRBV6-3; 7 bases are shared with TRBD1. The CDR3 totals 13 residues. V was clipped by 10 bases and J by 6 bases; unmatched bases: 11. Germline V gives CDR1 MNHEY, CDR2 SVGEGT. CDR3 sequence: CAISSRGSQTQYF. In nucleotides, the CDR3 is TGTGCCATCTCCTCCAGGGGGAGCCAGACCCAGTACTTC.

This clonotype showed up many times. The chain carries TRBV20-1 and TRBJ2-3; possible D gene TRBD2, 6 bases. There are 12 residues in the CDR3. The germline gives CDR1 DFQATT, CDR2 SNEGSKA (reference sequence). V shed 5 bases and J shed 3 bases, with 9 bases lying between them. CDR3 bases: TGCAGTGCTTCCGCGGGGACAGATACGCAGTATTTT. It yields the protein CSASAGTDTQYF.

J is TRBJ2-1 and V is TRBV11-1; 7 positions match TRBD1. The CDR3 is 14 residues long. V was pared by 4 bases and J by 8 bases, with 8 bases of the junction left unmatched. The germline CDR1 and CDR2 sequences are SGHAT and FQDESV (reference sequence). CDR3 sequence (DNA): TGTGCCAGCAGCTGGGACAGACCCCCCGATGAGCAGTTCTTC. Its translation is CASSWDRPPDEQFF. The full variable domain, in which reference TRBV11-1 and TRBJ2-1 provide the parts outside the CDR3, is EAEVAQSPRYKITEKSQAVAFWCDPISGHATLYWYRQILGQGPELLVQFQDESVVDDSQLPKDRFSAERLKGVDSTLKIQPAELGDSAMYLCASSWDRPPDEQFFGPGTRLTVL.

This clonotype was counted between two and nine times. The J gene is TRBJ2-2, the V gene TRBV6-4; 7 nucleotides line up with TRBD1. Trimming at V came to 5 bases and at J to 5 bases, leaving 5 bases not matched to a gene. The CDR3 length is 14 residues. Germline-derived CDR1 and CDR2 are MRHNA and SNTAGT. CDR3 DNA: TGTGCCAGCAGTCGACAGGGTTGGACCGGGGAGCTGTTTTTT. Its translation is CASSRQGWTGELFF.

This clonotype has a handful of counts. DNA of the CDR3: TGTGCCAGCAGCTCTAACCCGGGACTAGCGGGGGCCCCGTTCTTC. Amino acid sequence: CASSSNPGLAGAPFF. The chain uses TRBV7-8 and TRBJ2-1, with 14 bases fitting TRBD2. Looked up from germline, CDR1 is SGHVS and CDR2 is FQNEAQ. Trimming cost V 4 bases and J 15 bases; bases outside gene matches: 11. The CDR3 covers 15 residues. Using reference TRBV7-8 and TRBJ2-1 for the parts outside the CDR3, the full variable domain is GAGVSQSPRYKVAKRGQDVALRCDPISGHVSLFWYQQALGQGPEFLTYFQNEAQLDKSGLPSDRFFAERPEGSVSTLKIQRTQQEDSAVYLCASSSNPGLAGAPFFGPGTRLTVL.

This clonotype was counted at least ten times. V gene TRBV5-1 combines with J gene TRBJ1-6, with TRBD1 as a possible D gene (5 bases). The CDR3 extends over 14 amino acids. The germline gives CDR1 SGHRS, CDR2 YFSETQ. V lost 1 base and J 7 bases, leaving 9 bases between the germline ends. The CDR3: CASSLQGLNSPLHF. The CDR3, as DNA: TGCGCCAGCAGCTTGCAGGGCCTAAATTCACCCCTCCACTTT. Full variable domain (rest looked up from reference TRBV5-1 and TRBJ1-6): KAGVTQTPRYLIKTRGQQVTLSCSPISGHRSVSWYQQTPGQGLQFLFEYFSETQRNKGNFPGRFSGRQFSNSRSEMNVSTLELGDSALYLCASSLQGLNSPLHFGNGTRLTVT.

This clonotype was recorded many times. V and J are TRBV6-1 and TRBJ1-2, with a possible D match to TRBD1 (5 bases). The length of the CDR3 is 13 residues. Germline assignment: CDR1 MNHNS and CDR2 SASEGT. Trimming took 8 bases from V and 4 from J, leaving 14 bases between them. In nucleotides, the CDR3 is TGTGCCAGCTCTATGACAGCACTCTATGGCTACACCTTC. Protein product: CASSMTALYGYTF.